The present T cell receptor beta chain was sequenced within a study of T cells expressing NK-cell markers. The overall study: The TCR beta repertoires originated in sorted CD3+CD56+NKG2C+, CD3+CD56+NKG2C- and CD3+CD56-NKG2C+ T cells.

Concerning this clonotype: Its target is not known.

Study results and limitations: Similarly, these clonotypes led the CD3+CD56-NKG2C+ fraction as well in a few donors.

After re-calling the 5' RACE reads, TCRdb lists one entry per CDR3 protein, DNA absent. Its table lists a few hundred thousand distinct CDR3 sequences. CDR1 is SGHRS, CDR2 YFSETQ, per germline. This CDR3 comprises 16 residues. Material for sequencing was blood T cells: a sorted CD56 or NKG2C T cell subset, CD4+ or CD8+ T cells, or bulk PBMC T cells (not recorded which). The chain couples TRBV5-1 to TRBJ2-4; TCRdb outputs TRBD1, but without DNA this stays unchecked. The source of this sequence is a man aged 18-30 years in good health. The CDR3: CASSAPGAGAKNIQYF.